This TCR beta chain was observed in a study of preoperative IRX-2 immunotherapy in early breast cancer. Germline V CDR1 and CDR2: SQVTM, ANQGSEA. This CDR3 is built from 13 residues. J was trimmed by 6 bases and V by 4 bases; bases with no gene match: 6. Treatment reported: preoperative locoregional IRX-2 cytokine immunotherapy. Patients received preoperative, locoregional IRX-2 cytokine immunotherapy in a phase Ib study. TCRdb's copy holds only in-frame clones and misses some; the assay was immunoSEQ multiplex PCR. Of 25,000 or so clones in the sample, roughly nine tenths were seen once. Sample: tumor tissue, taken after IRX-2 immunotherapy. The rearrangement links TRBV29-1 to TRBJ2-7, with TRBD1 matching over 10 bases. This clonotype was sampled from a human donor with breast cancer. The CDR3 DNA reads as TGCAGCGTTGTGGGGACAGGGGCCGGCGAGCAGTACTTC. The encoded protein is CSVVGTGAGEQYF.